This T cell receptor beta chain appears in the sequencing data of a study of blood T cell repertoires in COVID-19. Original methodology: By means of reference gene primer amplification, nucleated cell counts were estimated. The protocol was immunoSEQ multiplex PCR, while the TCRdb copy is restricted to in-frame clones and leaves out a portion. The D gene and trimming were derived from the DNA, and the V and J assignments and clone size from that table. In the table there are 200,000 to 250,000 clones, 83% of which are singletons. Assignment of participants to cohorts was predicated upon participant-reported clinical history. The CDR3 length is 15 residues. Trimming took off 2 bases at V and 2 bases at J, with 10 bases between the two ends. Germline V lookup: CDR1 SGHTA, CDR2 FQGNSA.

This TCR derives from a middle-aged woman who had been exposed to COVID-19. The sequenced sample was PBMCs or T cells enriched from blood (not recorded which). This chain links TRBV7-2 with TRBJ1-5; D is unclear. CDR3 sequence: CASSLLVSGNQPQHF. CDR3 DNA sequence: TGTGCCAGCAGCTTACTGGTATCGGGCAATCAGCCCCAGCATTTT.